These 14 T cell receptor beta chains originate from one sample sequenced in a study of response to subunit inactivated influenza vaccine. TCRdb fed the RT-PCR reads into MiXCR, producing one record per CDR3 protein. Among just under 250,000 distinct CDR3 sequences listed, about 12% were seen once. This material consisted of non-naive T cells sorted from PBMCs, taken approximately 15 days before vaccination. The receptors derive from a middle-aged man who received an inactivated influenza vaccine.

This clonotype has just one count. The V call is TRBV20-1, the J call TRBJ2-5, with TRBD2 identical over 8 bases. V was clipped by 4 bases and J by 5 bases; unmatched bases: 0. Germline assignment: CDR1 DFQATT and CDR2 SNEGSKA (reference sequence). The CDR3 consists of 11 residues. The CDR3 reads CSATSGETQYF. Here the CDR3 DNA reads TGCAGTGCTACTAGCGGGGAGACCCAGTACTTC.

This chain uses TRBV5-1 with TRBJ2-5, with D hard to call. CDR3 size: 14 residues. Germline assignment: CDR1 SGHRS and CDR2 YFSETQ. V lost 1 base to trimming and J lost 2 bases, with 9 bases between them. This CDR3 reads CASSLQLQQETQYF. The CDR3 DNA follows: TGCGCCAGCAGCTTGCAACTGCAGCAAGAGACCCAGTACTTC.

This clonotype was found many times. This chain links TRBV20-1 with TRBJ2-1; TRBD1 matches 9 bases. CDR1 is DFQATT and CDR2 is SNEGSKA in the germline V gene (reference sequence). The CDR3 contains 12 residues. The V and J ends lost 7 bases and 6 bases, in that order; junction bases with no gene match: 4. This CDR3 reads CSVQGAFNEQFF. The CDR3 region has the DNA TGCAGTGTACAGGGGGCCTTCAATGAGCAGTTCTTC.

CDR3 protein: CASRETGGPYNEQFF. Here the CDR3 DNA reads TGTGCCAGCCGTGAGACAGGGGGTCCCTACAATGAGCAGTTCTTC. J is TRBJ2-1 and V is TRBV28; TRBD1 aligns across 9 bases. The CDR3 consists of 15 residues. V lost 8 bases to trimming and J lost 2 bases; unmatched junction nucleotides: 7. CDR1 is MDHEN and CDR2 is SYDVKM in the germline V gene. The variable domain in full, completed from reference TRBV28 and TRBJ2-1, reads DVKVTQSSRYLVKRTGEKVFLECVQDMDHENMFWYRQDPGLGLRLIYFSYDVKMKEKGDIPEGYSVSREKKERFSLILESASTNQTSMYLCASRETGGPYNEQFFGPGTRLTVL.

This clonotype was observed many times. The chain uses TRBV7-3 and TRBJ2-2; D perhaps matches TRBD1 (5 bases). The CDR3 is made up of 14 amino acids. The V and J ends lost 5 bases and 7 bases respectively, with 14 bases between them. Germline CDR1 SGHTA, CDR2 FQGTGA. The CDR3 sequence: CASSLQGTFGELFF. CDR3 nucleotides: TGTGCCAGCAGCCTCCAGGGAACTTTCGGGGAGCTGTTTTTT.

This clonotype came up many times. This sequence joins TRBV19 and TRBJ2-3; a weak D match, TRBD1 (6 bases). Trimming took 6 bases from V and 6 from J, leaving 19 bases between them. Germline V CDR1 and CDR2: LNHDA, SQIVND (reference sequence). This CDR3 spans 15 amino acids. In DNA form, the CDR3 reads TGTGCCAGTAGGAGTACAGGGAAAAGCCTCGATACGCAGTATTTT. It specifies CASRSTGKSLDTQYF.

The J gene is TRBJ2-7, the V gene TRBV20-1, with 7 bases identical to TRBD1. Germline CDR1 DFQATT, CDR2 SNEGSKA (reference sequence). This CDR3 spans 12 amino acids. V lost 7 bases and J lost 1; bases outside the gene matches: 4. In DNA form, the CDR3 reads TGCAGTGTGATGACAGGGTCCTACGAGCAGTACTTC. The encoded protein is CSVMTGSYEQYF.

This clonotype came up many times. The chain joins TRBV20-1 to TRBJ1-1; D call uncertain. Trimming removed 2 bases from V and 1 base from J, with 8 bases in between. In germline, CDR1 is DFQATT, CDR2 SNEGSKA (reference sequence). The CDR3 loop spans 13 amino acids. The CDR3 sequence: CSARRAANTEAFF. The CDR3 DNA sequence: TGCAGTGCTAGAAGGGCAGCGAACACTGAAGCTTTCTTT.

This clonotype was recorded a few times. The chain links TRBV4-1 to TRBJ2-1, with TRBD2 identical over 11 bases. Germline V lookup: CDR1 MGHRA, CDR2 YSYEKL. V lost 4 bases to trimming and J lost 4 bases; unmatched junction nucleotides: 9. The CDR3 spans 17 residues. The CDR3 reads CASSLVSGGAGYNEQFF. The DNA for the CDR3 is TGCGCCAGCAGCCTAGTTAGCGGGGGGGCCGGTTACAATGAGCAGTTCTTC.

This clonotype has ten or more counts. V is TRBV10-3 and J is TRBJ2-2; TRBD2 matches 9 bases. This CDR3 contains 15 residues. The trim removed 6 bases at V and 5 bases at J, leaving 7 bases unmatched. Germline values: CDR1 ENHRY, CDR2 SYGVKD. This chain's CDR3 is CAISAGLAWTGELFF. CDR3 DNA: TGTGCCATCAGCGCAGGACTAGCGTGGACCGGGGAGCTGTTTTTT.

The gene calls are TRBV20-1 and TRBJ2-1, with 12 bases fitting TRBD2. Germline loops: CDR1 DFQATT, CDR2 SNEGSKA (reference sequence). Trimming at V came to 6 bases and at J to 8 bases, leaving 5 bases not matched to a gene. This CDR3 has 13 residues. CDR3 sequence (DNA): TGCAGTGCCCCGACTAGCGGGAGCTATGAGCAGTTCTTC. Translating gives CSAPTSGSYEQFF.

This clonotype was seen a few times. The chain joins TRBV2 to TRBJ2-2; D is unresolved. The germline V and J ends were trimmed by 6 bases and 0 bases, with 8 bases remaining between them. CDR1 and CDR2 from the germline V gene are SNHLY and FYNNEI. CDR3 size: 14 residues. The CDR3 here is CASRETSNTGELFF. CDR3 DNA sequence: TGTGCCAGCAGGGAGACATCGAACACCGGGGAGCTGTTTTTT.

This clonotype has a handful of counts. The CDR3 loop is CASSLGQATTGELFF. DNA of the CDR3: TGCGCCAGCAGCTTGGGACAAGCGACAACCGGGGAGCTGTTTTTT. The gene calls are TRBV5-1 and TRBJ2-2, with no clear D. Per germline, CDR1 SGHRS and CDR2 YFSETQ. The CDR3 length is 15 residues. Trimming removed 0 bases from V and 5 bases from J, with 11 bases in between. Drawing the rest from reference TRBV5-1 and TRBJ2-2, the complete variable domain is KAGVTQTPRYLIKTRGQQVTLSCSPISGHRSVSWYQQTPGQGLQFLFEYFSETQRNKGNFPGRFSGRQFSNSRSEMNVSTLELGDSALYLCASSLGQATTGELFFGEGSRLTVL.

This clonotype was seen a handful of times. The V call is TRBV27, the J call TRBJ2-2; 10 bases align to TRBD1. CDR1 and CDR2 from the germline V gene are MNHEY and SMNVEV (reference sequence). This CDR3 has 16 residues. The V segment lost 3 bases and the J segment 5 bases; nucleotides outside the gene matches: 6. The CDR3 bases are TGTGCCAGCAGTTTCTCCGGGACAGGGGTTACCGGGGAGCTGTTTTTT. This translates into CASSFSGTGVTGELFF.